One T cell receptor beta chain is described in this entry. Antigen: not known. The germline gene is not matched at one end of the junction; a read error may be the cause. TCRbeta libraries were built with three rounds of nested PCR, modified from ARM-PCR. MiXCR, run by TCRdb on the multiplex PCR reads, gives a single entry per CDR3 protein. The sample has tens of thousands of distinct CDR3 sequences; just under 60% are singletons. The data are from a study of tumor and adjacent non-tumor tissue in lung cancer. No cell sorting was done before RNA was extracted from the tissue. General study points: Tumor repertoires had a smaller top 100 clone share than normal lung.

The receptor was isolated from a middle-aged man with non-small cell lung cancer. Material: lung tumor tissue.

In DNA, the CDR3 is TGTGCCAGCAGCGTCGGGACTAGCGGCTCAGAAACGCAGTATTTT. Protein: CASSVGTSGSETQYF. J is TRBJ2-3 and V is TRBV11-3, with TRBD2 matching 11 bases. The CDR3 totals 15 residues. Germline values: CDR1 SGHNT, CDR2 YENEEA.